Sequencing of this T cell receptor (beta chain) was carried out in a study of T cells after yellow fever vaccination. On the study more broadly: Fractions of limited cellularity were prepared by means of SMART-Seq v4 Ultra Low Input.

CDR1 LGHNA and CDR2 YNFKEQ come from the germline V gene. V lost 1 base, J lost 5 bases, and 3 bases stayed unmatched. The CDR3 is 15 residues long. TCRdb reanalysed the 5' RACE reads using MiXCR and keeps one entry per CDR3 protein. Of approximately 610,000 distinct CDR3 sequences in the sample, about 15% were seen once. This clonotype has at least ten counts. The sequenced sample was PBMCs, obtained about 5 days after the first yellow fever vaccination. This clonotype originated in a man younger than 35 who received the YFV17D yellow fever vaccine. V and J are TRBV4-2 and TRBJ1-4, with 8 nucleotides matching TRBD1. The CDR3 here is CASSQARQGNEKLFF. The CDR3 coding sequence is TGTGCCAGCAGCCAAGCCCGACAGGGGAATGAAAAACTGTTTTTT.